Only one count was recorded for the clone carrying this T cell receptor beta chain. This specimen comes from a study of blood T cell repertoires in COVID-19. Study-wide context: COVID-19 samples from acute and convalescent phases originated in the United States, Italy and Spain. In each case, the material was cDNA or gDNA derived from T cells, B-cell-depleted T cells, or PBMCs.

In the original processing: The authors estimated nucleated cell counts from reference gene primer amplification. This table comes from immunoSEQ multiplex PCR, and its TCRdb copy is limited to in-frame clones, with some not included. V and J calls and clone size are as listed in that table; D and trimming were resolved from the DNA. The sample contains about 60,000 clones, 82% of which appear only once. Trimming stripped 3 bases from V and 0 bases from J, with 6 bases between. Germline assignment: CDR1 SGHNT and CDR2 YENEEA. The CDR3 contains 14 residues. Material: peripheral blood. The chain couples TRBV11-3 to TRBJ1-3; D ambiguous. This TCR was recovered from a man in his 60s with acute or convalescent COVID-19. The CDR3 sequence is CASSLGSSGNTIYF. The CDR3 region has the DNA TGTGCCAGCAGCTTGGGCAGCTCTGGAAACACCATATATTTT.